A selection of T cell receptor beta chains follows, all from one sample in a study of cytomegalovirus exposure and HLA in healthy donors. TCRdb's copy holds only in-frame clones and misses some; the assay was immunoSEQ multiplex PCR. The data hold approximately 100,000 clones, with about three quarters observed a single time. Sequencing input: PBMCs. These receptors were collected from a female donor in good health and CMV-seropositive. Each CDR3 is given with its conserved first and last residue. Each record gives: J gene, D gene, V gene, clone size, CDR3 protein, CDR3 DNA. The D gene is left open where the match is weak. Size is stated for part of the rows, as once, few or many counts, or as a class when the clone is expanded.

TRBJ2-1 - TRBV5-1 - CASGPLGVPSLDEQFF TGCGCCAGCGGCCCTCTAGGGGTACCGTCCTTAGATGAGCAGTTCTTC
TRBJ2-3 - TRBV5-5 - CASSLPETGRDTQYF TGTGCCAGCAGCTTGCCTGAGACAGGGAGGGATACGCAGTATTTT
TRBJ1-2 TRBD1 TRBV5-5 - CASSLFLQGAAYGYTF TGTGCCAGCAGCTTGTTTCTACAGGGGGCAGCCTATGGCTACACCTTC
TRBJ2-2 - TRBV9 - CASRTSGLQNTGELFF TGTGCCAGCAGGACTTCGGGACTCCAGAACACCGGGGAGCTGTTTTTT
TRBJ2-5 TRBD1 TRBV6-5 once CATKQRGHQETQYF TGTGCCACCAAACAAAGGGGGCATCAGGAGACCCAGTACTTC
TRBJ1-4 - TRBV11-2 - CATTPWKGANEKLFF TGTGCCACCACCCCGTGGAAGGGAGCTAATGAAAAACTGTTTTTT
TRBJ1-1 TRBD1 TRBV30 - CAWTGTGYTEAFF TGTGCCTGGACCGGGACAGGGTACACTGAAGCTTTCTTT
TRBJ2-7 - TRBV5-6 - CASSLDGRRSGQYF TGTGCCAGCAGCTTGGACGGTAGAAGGTCGGGGCAGTACTTC
TRBJ1-1 - TRBV18 once CASSPFRDTEAFF TGTGCCAGCTCACCATTCCGGGACACTGAAGCTTTCTTT
TRBJ2-5 TRBD1 TRBV28 - CASRGDIGTGGETQYF TGTGCCAGCAGGGGGGATATCGGGACAGGGGGAGAGACCCAGTACTTC
TRBJ1-1 - TRBV13 - CASNEIDLNPEAFF TGTGCCAGCAACGAGATTGATTTAAACCCTGAAGCTTTCTTT
TRBJ2-6 - TRBV28 - CASSSGSGANVLTF TGTGCCAGCAGTTCAGGGTCTGGGGCCAACGTCCTGACTTTC
TRBJ2-4 TRBD1 TRBV11-2 few CASSETGGRDIQYF TGTGCCAGCAGCGAAACAGGGGGCAGGGACATTCAGTACTTC